Below are 9 T cell receptor beta chains sequenced from a single sample in a study of response to subunit inactivated influenza vaccine. MiXCR, run by TCRdb on the RT-PCR reads, gives a single entry per CDR3 protein. The sample has about 570,000 distinct CDR3 sequences, around 11% seen once. These records were also assigned to another study, of T cells expressing NK-cell markers. Per that study: TCR beta libraries carry UMIs added by 5'RACE template switching.

The sequences come from PBMCs from blood, collected on the day of vaccination. The receptors come from a man in his fifties who received an inactivated influenza vaccine.

This clonotype has only a few counts. The chain has TRBV4-1 and TRBJ2-5; D call uncertain. Germline V gene sequence: CDR1 MGHRA, CDR2 YSYEKL. CDR3 length equals 14 residues. V gave up 0 bases and J gave up 5 bases, with 10 bases separating them. CDR3: CASSQDATSETQYF. The CDR3 DNA reads as TGCGCCAGCAGCCAAGATGCGACGAGCGAGACCCAGTACTTC.

This clonotype was counted only a few times. A read error may account for a junction end that differs from germline. This chain links TRBV7-2 with TRBJ2-7; 16 nucleotides agree with TRBD2. CDR3 length: 15 amino acids. Germline-derived CDR1 and CDR2 are SGHTA and FQGNSA. The CDR3 protein is CASSLAGTSGRELYF. CDR3 coding DNA: TGTGCCAGCAGCTTAGCCGGGACTAGCGGGAGGGAGCTGTACTTC.

This clonotype was detected many times. The chain links TRBV7-2 to TRBJ1-3; TRBD1 agrees at 10 bases. This CDR3 is built from 17 residues. Germline trimming cut 3 bases from V and 3 bases from J; bases unmatched to any gene: 8. Germline-derived CDR1 and CDR2 are SGHTA and FQGNSA. The CDR3 region has the DNA TGTGCCAGCAGCTTCAACCTCGGACAGGGGGTTGGAAACACCATATATTTT. This encodes CASSFNLGQGVGNTIYF.

There are many counts of this clonotype. The chain is built from TRBV4-2 and TRBJ2-1; 7 positions agree with TRBD1. The length of the CDR3 is 17 residues. V was pared by 3 bases and J by 1 base, with 9 bases of the junction left unmatched. Germline CDR1 reads LGHNA; CDR2 reads YNFKEQ. The CDR3 is CASSQVRQGVSYNEQFF. The CDR3 DNA follows: TGTGCCAGCAGCCAGGTCAGGCAGGGGGTTTCCTACAATGAGCAGTTCTTC.

This clonotype was observed many times. The chain has TRBV5-1 and TRBJ1-1; D not certain. V was shortened by 4 bases and J by 10 bases, with 14 bases between the two germline ends. The germline gives CDR1 SGHRS, CDR2 YFSETQ. The CDR3 sequence is 12 residues long. This CDR3 is CASSADMSAAFF. The DNA for the CDR3 is TGCGCCAGCAGCGCCGACATGTCAGCAGCTTTCTTT.

This clonotype turned up a few times. The chain is built from TRBV20-1 and TRBJ2-7, with no clear D. V was trimmed by 6 bases and J by 2 bases, leaving 17 bases between them. The CDR3 sequence is 14 residues long. The germline V gene has CDR1 DFQATT and CDR2 SNEGSKA (reference sequence). The CDR3 DNA is TGCAGTGCCCCCGCCGGCTTGCGTGCCTACGAGCAGTACTTC. The encoded protein is CSAPAGLRAYEQYF.

This clonotype was counted only a few times. The chain is built from TRBV20-1 and TRBJ2-3; the match to TRBD2 covers 12 bases. This CDR3 contains 18 residues. The germline gives CDR1 DFQATT, CDR2 SNEGSKA (reference sequence). CDR3 nucleotide sequence: TGCAGCGCTCCGACTAGCGGGGGCGTTATGAGTTGGTTGGGTACGCAGTATTTT. It translates to CSAPTSGGVMSWLGTQYF.

The chain recombines TRBV10-3 with TRBJ2-1, with 10 nucleotides matching TRBD2. This CDR3 has 13 residues. V was clipped by 7 bases and J by 9 bases; unmatched bases: 6. Looked up from germline, CDR1 is ENHRY and CDR2 is SYGVKD. CDR3 residues: CAITSGRESEQFF. In DNA form, the CDR3 reads TGTGCCATCACTAGCGGGAGAGAAAGTGAGCAGTTCTTC.

As DNA, the CDR3 is TGTGCCAGCAGCTCATCCGGGACAGGGGCCTTTTGGGAGCAGTACTTC. Amino acids: CASSSSGTGAFWEQYF. The chain is built from TRBV7-2 and TRBJ2-7, with TRBD1 matching over 10 bases. J was trimmed by 7 bases and V by 4 bases; bases with no gene match: 13. Germline values: CDR1 SGHTA, CDR2 FQGNSA. The CDR3 spans 16 residues. The whole variable domain, remainder taken from reference TRBV7-2 and TRBJ2-7, is GAGVSQSPSNKVTEKGKDVELRCDPISGHTALYWYRQSLGQGLEFLIYFQGNSAPDKSGLPSDRFSAERTGGSVSTLTIQRTQQEDSAVYLCASSSSGTGAFWEQYFGPGTRLTVT.